Following are 7 T cell receptor beta chains from one sample sequenced in a study of beta chain features in type 1 diabetes. Regarding the study as a whole: Significant though moderate, a shortening of TCRB CDR3s appeared in all four CD4+ subsets of Type 1 diabetes patients.

For these receptors, no antigen is known. What was sequenced were expressed TCRB transcripts, since all of the isolated RNA had been reverse transcribed. The protocol was immunoSEQ multiplex PCR, while the TCRdb copy is restricted to in-frame clones and leaves out a portion. The data show under 300,000 clones, more than 11% seen once. The sequenced sample was naive CD4+ T cells from blood. Source of these receptors: a young man with type 1 diabetes.

The chain uses TRBV7-9 and TRBJ1-5; tentative D call: TRBD1 (5 bases). V was pared by 6 bases and J by 5 bases, with 11 bases between. The CDR3 sequence is 13 residues long. CDR1 is SEHNR, CDR2 FQNEAQ, per germline (reference sequence). CDR3 loop: CASSRQSDQPQHF. DNA for the CDR3: TGTGCCAGCAGTCGACAGAGTGATCAGCCCCAGCATTTT.

The V and J genes are TRBV25-1 and TRBJ2-7, with a possible D match to TRBD1 (5 bases). Germline values: CDR1 MGHDK, CDR2 SYGVNS. Trimming shortened V by 7 bases and J by 6 bases, and 16 bases separated the two germline ends. CDR3 length equals 13 residues. This chain's CDR3 is CASIGRGSGEQYF. DNA of the CDR3: TGTGCCAGCATTGGTAGGGGATCGGGCGAGCAGTACTTC.

This clone was detected only a few times. The chain carries TRBV6-6 and TRBJ2-1; D call uncertain. V was shortened by 4 bases and J by 4 bases, with 5 bases between the two germline ends. Per germline, CDR1 MNHNY and CDR2 SVGAGI (reference sequence). This CDR3 contains 12 residues. CDR3 in DNA: TGTGCCAGCAGTTCCCAGTACAATGAGCAGTTCTTC. This encodes CASSSQYNEQFF.

The gene calls are TRBV6-5 and TRBJ1-1; TRBD1 matches at 9 bases. CDR3 size: 14 residues. Germline V lookup: CDR1 MNHEY, CDR2 SVGAGI. V lost 5 bases, J lost 1 base, and 2 bases stayed unmatched. CDR3 region: CASSPQGANTEAFF. CDR3 bases: TGTGCCAGCAGTCCACAGGGGGCGAACACTGAAGCTTTCTTT.

This clone was counted between two and nine times. The V call is TRBV7-8, the J call TRBJ2-5; D might be TRBD2 (5 bases). The CDR3 spans 16 residues. V was shortened by 5 bases and J by 7 bases, with 23 bases between the two germline ends. Germline CDR1 and CDR2: SGHVS and FQNEAQ. The CDR3 loop reads CASSPDHREREGTQYF. CDR3 sequence (DNA): TGTGCCAGCAGCCCCGACCATAGGGAGCGAGAGGGGACCCAGTACTTC.

The V gene is TRBV25-1, the J gene TRBJ1-4; D is uncertain. CDR1 is MGHDK and CDR2 is SYGVNS in the germline V gene. The germline V and J ends were trimmed by 1 base and 8 bases, with 14 bases remaining between them. This CDR3 comprises 15 residues. This CDR3 reads CASSESGGSSEKLFF. The CDR3 region has the DNA TGTGCCAGCAGTGAATCAGGTGGGAGCAGCGAAAAACTGTTTTTT.

This clone was seen a few times. The chain carries TRBV2 and TRBJ2-3; D is unresolved. The CDR3 spans 14 residues. Between the trimmed V and J ends, which lost 4 bases and 2 bases, there was a span of 10 bases. CDR1 is SNHLY, CDR2 FYNNEI, per germline. The CDR3 sequence is CASSVSQVTDTQYF. As DNA, the CDR3 is TGTGCCAGCAGTGTAAGTCAGGTCACAGATACGCAGTATTTT.